A selection of T cell receptor beta chains follows, all from one sample in a study of T cells after yellow fever vaccination. MiXCR was run by TCRdb on the 5' RACE reads, yielding one entry per CDR3 protein. This sample yields 300,000 to 450,000 distinct CDR3 sequences, of which approximately 6% are seen a single time; approximately 15% belongs to the top ten. Here the sequenced sample was PBMCs, taken 5 days after the yellow fever booster vaccination. These receptors originate from a man younger than 45 who received the YFV17D yellow fever vaccine. Each CDR3 is given with its conserved first and last residue. The order of the fields is clone size, CDR3 length, J gene, V gene, D gene, CDR3 DNA, CDR3 protein. A D gene is named only where the DNA matches it firmly. Clone size is shown for a subset of rows, as once, few, many or a class of expanded clone.

clone size: many; CDR3 length: 13; J gene: TRBJ2-5; V gene: TRBV20-1; D gene: -; CDR3 DNA: TGCAGTGCAACCCTGGGGGGCCAAGAGACCCAGTACTTC; CDR3 protein: CSATLGGQETQYF
clone size: -; CDR3 length: 18; J gene: TRBJ2-2; V gene: TRBV3-1; D gene: TRBD2; CDR3 DNA: TGTGCCAGCTGCTCTTCCTCCGGGACTAGCGGGAGCACCGGGGAGCTGTTTTTT; CDR3 protein: CASCSSSGTSGSTGELFF
clone size: many; CDR3 length: 12; J gene: TRBJ1-5; V gene: TRBV6-5; D gene: -; CDR3 DNA: TGTGCCAGCAGACCCCCTCGTGGAGCCCAGCATTTT; CDR3 protein: CASRPPRGAQHF
clone size: -; CDR3 length: 15; J gene: TRBJ2-1; V gene: TRBV6-5; D gene: TRBD2; CDR3 DNA: TGTGCCAGCAGTTACGCAGCGGGAGGGCCCATTGAGCAGTTCTTC; CDR3 protein: CASSYAAGGPIEQFF
clone size: many; CDR3 length: 17; J gene: TRBJ2-7; V gene: TRBV7-2; D gene: TRBD2; CDR3 DNA: TGTGCCAGCAGCTCAATAGCGTGGTGGACTAGCGACTACGAGCAGTACTTC; CDR3 protein: CASSSIAWWTSDYEQYF
clone size: -; CDR3 length: 16; J gene: TRBJ1-3; V gene: TRBV5-1; D gene: -; CDR3 DNA: TGCGCCAGCAGCTTGGGGGTGGCCAATTCTGGAAACACCATATATTTT; CDR3 protein: CASSLGVANSGNTIYF
clone size: -; CDR3 length: 15; J gene: TRBJ1-4; V gene: TRBV5-1; D gene: -; CDR3 DNA: TGCGCCAGCAGCTTGGGGCTGGGGGCTAATGAAAAACTGTTTTTT; CDR3 protein: CASSLGLGANEKLFF
clone size: few; CDR3 length: 15; J gene: TRBJ2-2; V gene: TRBV20-1; D gene: TRBD2; CDR3 DNA: TGCAGTGCTAGCCCCGGGACTATGGGTACCGGGGAGCTGTTTTTT; CDR3 protein: CSASPGTMGTGELFF
clone size: -; CDR3 length: 14; J gene: TRBJ2-7; V gene: TRBV6-2/TRBV6-3; D gene: TRBD2; CDR3 DNA: TGTGCCAGCAGGAGGACTAGCGCGCTCGGCGAGCAGTACTTC; CDR3 protein: CASRRTSALGEQYF
clone size: few; CDR3 length: 15; J gene: TRBJ1-1; V gene: TRBV6-1; D gene: -; CDR3 DNA: TGTGCCAGCAGTGACCACTCGGCCCACCGAACTGAAGCTTTCTTT; CDR3 protein: CASSDHSAHRTEAFF
clone size: -; CDR3 length: 13; J gene: TRBJ2-7; V gene: TRBV20-1; D gene: TRBD1; CDR3 DNA: TGCAGTGCTAGAGATCCACTGACAGGGGTGCAGTACTTC; CDR3 protein: CSARDPLTGVQYF
clone size: -; CDR3 length: 14; J gene: TRBJ2-1; V gene: TRBV20-1; D gene: TRBD2; CDR3 DNA: TGCAGTGCTTTAACTAGCGGGGCTTACAATGAGCAGTTCTTC; CDR3 protein: CSALTSGAYNEQFF
clone size: many; CDR3 length: 14; J gene: TRBJ2-1; V gene: TRBV28; D gene: -; CDR3 DNA: TGTGCCAGCAGGAGGCCGGGGGTAATCAGGGAGCAGTTCTTC; CDR3 protein: CASRRPGVIREQFF
clone size: -; CDR3 length: 14; J gene: TRBJ2-7; V gene: TRBV10-2; D gene: -; CDR3 DNA: TGCGCCACAACTCGACAGGGAGGGTCCTACGAGCAGTACTTC; CDR3 protein: CATTRQGGSYEQYF
clone size: many; CDR3 length: 14; J gene: TRBJ2-7; V gene: TRBV15; D gene: -; CDR3 DNA: TGTGCCACCAGCAGAACAGGGTCCTCCTACGAGCAGTACTTC; CDR3 protein: CATSRTGSSYEQYF
clone size: few; CDR3 length: 14; J gene: TRBJ2-1; V gene: TRBV20-1; D gene: TRBD2; CDR3 DNA: TGCAGTGCTAGAGATCCTAGCGGGAGGAATGAGCAGTTCTTC; CDR3 protein: CSARDPSGRNEQFF
clone size: many; CDR3 length: 17; J gene: TRBJ2-7; V gene: TRBV4-3; D gene: -; CDR3 DNA: TGCGCCAGCAGCCAAGATAGTACGACTACCATCTCCTACGAGCAGTACTTC; CDR3 protein: CASSQDSTTTISYEQYF
clone size: -; CDR3 length: 17; J gene: TRBJ2-6; V gene: TRBV5-4; D gene: -; CDR3 DNA: TGTGCCAGCAGCTTGGTGTCGGGAGTATGGGGGGCCAACGTCCTGACTTTC; CDR3 protein: CASSLVSGVWGANVLTF
clone size: few; CDR3 length: 13; J gene: TRBJ1-2; V gene: TRBV20-1; D gene: -; CDR3 DNA: TGCAGTGCTAGTCGGGCCGTTAACTATGGCTACACCTTC; CDR3 protein: CSASRAVNYGYTF
clone size: many; CDR3 length: 15; J gene: TRBJ2-5; V gene: TRBV5-1; D gene: -; CDR3 DNA: TGCGCCAGCAGTTTGCTAGCGACTAACCAAGAGACCCAGTACTTC; CDR3 protein: CASSLLATNQETQYF